This T cell receptor (beta chain) originates from a study of T cells in Graves' hyperthyroidism and ophthalmopathy. CDR1 and CDR2 (germline): DFQATT, SNEGSKA (reference sequence). V gave up 4 bases and J gave up 4 bases; unmatched junction bases: 12. This CDR3 region has 15 residues. Study outcomes and limitations: Through a model of 13 V-J features, ophthalmopathy was separated from stable hyperthyroidism.

In the case of this clonotype: Antigen unknown.

It was less than 13 ml of fresh peripheral blood that supplied the PBMCs. Template material for amplifying TCR beta CDR3 regions consisted of RNA transcripts. In the first-round RT-PCR of the TCR CDR3, the HTBI primer set was used. TCRdb passed the multiplex PCR reads through MiXCR, listing each CDR3 protein once. The sample consists of fewer than 600,000 distinct CDR3 sequences, around 15% of them appearing once. This chain joins TRBV20-1 and TRBJ1-1; 7 bases fit TRBD1. The sequence was obtained from a woman aged 40 to 55 with Graves' hyperthyroidism. Input material: blood. The CDR3 here is CSAKRVGGKGTEAFF. CDR3 sequence (DNA): TGCAGTGCTAAACGGGTAGGGGGCAAGGGCACTGAAGCTTTCTTT.